The source of this TCR beta chain is a study of OX40 agonist ivuxolimab in advanced cancers. Assay: immunoSEQ multiplex PCR; the TCRdb copy retains only in-frame clones and omits some. Of fewer than 140,000 clones detected, about nine tenths appear once; the ten largest clones hold 0.4% to 0.6%. Germline CDR1 is MNHEY and CDR2 is SMNVEV (reference sequence). V was cut by 6 bases and J by 1 base, with 13 bases left in between. The CDR3 runs to 14 residues. Material: CD4+ or CD8+ T cells sorted from blood, obtained in a trial of the OX40 agonist ivuxolimab. This TCR came from an adult with an advanced solid tumor such as melanoma, head and neck, liver or kidney cancer. The chain recombines TRBV27 with TRBJ2-7; D ambiguous. CDR3 DNA sequence: TGTGCCAGCAGGCTAGTTGGCGGATCCTACGAGCAGTACTTC. This encodes CASRLVGGSYEQYF.